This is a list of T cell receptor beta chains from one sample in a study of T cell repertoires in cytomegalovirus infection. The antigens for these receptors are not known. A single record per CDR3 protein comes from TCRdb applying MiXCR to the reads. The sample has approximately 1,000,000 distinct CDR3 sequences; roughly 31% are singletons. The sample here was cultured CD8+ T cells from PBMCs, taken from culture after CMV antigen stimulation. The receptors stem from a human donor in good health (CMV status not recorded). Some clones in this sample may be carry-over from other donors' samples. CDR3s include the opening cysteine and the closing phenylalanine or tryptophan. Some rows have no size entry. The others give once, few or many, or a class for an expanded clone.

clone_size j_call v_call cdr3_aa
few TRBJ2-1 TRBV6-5 CASSLDGTSGGRTYNEQFF
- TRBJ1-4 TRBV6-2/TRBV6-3 CASSYPTGSEKLFF
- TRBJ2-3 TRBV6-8 CASSYRETDTQYF
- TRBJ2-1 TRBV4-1 CASSQEATSGLTYNEQFF
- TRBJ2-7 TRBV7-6 CASSRGGGREQYF
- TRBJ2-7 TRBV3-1 CASSLRWPTDEQYF
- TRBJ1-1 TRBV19 CASSLAPLNTEAFF
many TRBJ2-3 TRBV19 CATTAGKPDTQYF
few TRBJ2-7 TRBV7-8 CASSLAGLESYEQYF
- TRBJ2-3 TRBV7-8 CASSLARPSGGVRDTQYF
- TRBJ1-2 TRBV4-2 CGSSHPGNSDGEEGYTF
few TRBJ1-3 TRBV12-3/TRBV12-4 CASSLFLGTDSGNTIYF
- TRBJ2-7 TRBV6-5 CASSYSRQFLLHEQYF
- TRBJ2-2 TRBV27 CASSLSGQGGNTGELFF
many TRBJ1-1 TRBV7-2 CASSPDRVWSTEAFF
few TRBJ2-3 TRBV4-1 CASSQTGFLSTDTQYF
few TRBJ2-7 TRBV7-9 CASSGSSQLTYEQYF
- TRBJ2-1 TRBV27 CASSLSPSLYNEQFF
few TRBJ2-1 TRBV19 CASTMGQGGYNEQFF
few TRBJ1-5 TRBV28 CASTLLGGDSNQPQHF
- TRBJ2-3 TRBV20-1 CSARRTSGGADTQYF
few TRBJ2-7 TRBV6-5 CASSYSADRSSYEQYF
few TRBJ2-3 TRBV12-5 CASGPWDTEYEKDTQYF
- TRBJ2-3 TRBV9 CASSVSMTRMTDTQYF
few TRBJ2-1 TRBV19 CASLALRGESNEQFF
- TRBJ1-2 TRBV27 CASSLGGFPLYGYTF
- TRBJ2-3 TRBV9 CASSPWSGGAPDTQYF
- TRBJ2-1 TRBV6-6 CASSYSVRDSSYNEQFF
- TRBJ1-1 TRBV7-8 CASSPKYRDTEAFF
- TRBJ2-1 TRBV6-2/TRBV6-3 CASHGNEQFF
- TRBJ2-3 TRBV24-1 CATSGGRTTDTQYF
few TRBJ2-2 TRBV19 CASSLSLTNTGELFF
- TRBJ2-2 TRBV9 CASSVSTGVSNTGELFF
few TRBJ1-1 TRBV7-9 CASSSNLQGQTTTEAFF
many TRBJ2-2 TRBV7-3 CASSLPGINTGELFF
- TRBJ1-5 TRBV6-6 CASTDGVSNQPQHF
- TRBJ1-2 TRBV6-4 CASSGHILLINYGYTF
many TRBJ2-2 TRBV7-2 CASSKGFPNTGELFF
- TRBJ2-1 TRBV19 CASSPGEGSYNEQFF
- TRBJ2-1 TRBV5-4 CASSPRVVSYNEQFF
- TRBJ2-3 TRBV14 CASSQPARSTDTQYF
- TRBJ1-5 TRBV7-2 CASNLPLRQGPQHF
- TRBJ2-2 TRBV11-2 CVPHGRGRPGELFF
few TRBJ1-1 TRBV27 CASSITQGNTEAFF
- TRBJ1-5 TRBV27 CASSLSGTAQPQHF
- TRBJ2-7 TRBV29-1 CSTLGDTSYEQYF
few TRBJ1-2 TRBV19 CASSMGGDFAGYTF